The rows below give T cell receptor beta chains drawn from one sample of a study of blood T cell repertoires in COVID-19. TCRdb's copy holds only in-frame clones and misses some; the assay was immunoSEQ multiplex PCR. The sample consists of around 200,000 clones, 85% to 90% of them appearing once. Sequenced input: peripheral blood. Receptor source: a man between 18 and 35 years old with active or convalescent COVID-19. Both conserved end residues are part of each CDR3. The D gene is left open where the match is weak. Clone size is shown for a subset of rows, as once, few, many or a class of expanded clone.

CDR3nt: TGTGCCAGCAGCACTGGGACAGCACAAGAGACCCAGTACTTC
CDR3aa: CASSTGTAQETQYF
v_gene: TRBV7-8
j_gene: TRBJ2-5
abundance: once
d_gene: TRBD1

CDR3nt: TGTGCCAGCAGCCGACGGAGCTCTGGAAACACCATATATTTT
CDR3aa: CASSRRSSGNTIYF
v_gene: TRBV28
j_gene: TRBJ1-3
abundance: NA
d_gene: NA

CDR3nt: TGTGCCAGCAGCCGCGCGACAGGGCTCACTGAAGCTTTCTTT
CDR3aa: CASSRATGLTEAFF
v_gene: TRBV3-1/TRBV3-2
j_gene: TRBJ1-1
abundance: NA
d_gene: TRBD1

CDR3nt: TGTGCCTGGAGACAGGGAGACACCATATATTTT
CDR3aa: CAWRQGDTIYF
v_gene: TRBV30
j_gene: TRBJ1-3
abundance: NA
d_gene: NA

CDR3nt: TGTGCCATCACCTTGGACAGGGGCGATGGCTACACCTTC
CDR3aa: CAITLDRGDGYTF
v_gene: TRBV10-3
j_gene: TRBJ1-2
abundance: NA
d_gene: TRBD1

CDR3nt: TGTGCCAGTAGGCCGTCGGGACTAGTTGCCACCGGGGAGCTGTTTTTT
CDR3aa: CASRPSGLVATGELFF
v_gene: TRBV19
j_gene: TRBJ2-2
abundance: NA
d_gene: TRBD2

CDR3nt: TGTGCCAGCTGCGCTGGCATATATTTT
CDR3aa: CASCAGIYF
v_gene: TRBV19
j_gene: TRBJ1-3
abundance: NA
d_gene: NA

CDR3nt: TGTGCCTGGAGTGTAATCCCTGGCGGGTATGGCTACACCTTC
CDR3aa: CAWSVIPGGYGYTF
v_gene: TRBV30
j_gene: TRBJ1-2
abundance: NA
d_gene: NA

CDR3nt: TGTGCCAGCAGTGGGAGAGGGTACAATGAGCAGTTCTTC
CDR3aa: CASSGRGYNEQFF
v_gene: TRBV7-8
j_gene: TRBJ2-1
abundance: NA
d_gene: NA

CDR3nt: TGCAGCGCCGCTCCAGGCAGGGTGGACAATGAGCAGTTCTTC
CDR3aa: CSAAPGRVDNEQFF
v_gene: TRBV29-1
j_gene: TRBJ2-1
abundance: NA
d_gene: NA

CDR3nt: TGTGCCAGCTCACCTGCTCAAACCGGGACTAGCGGGGACAATGAGCAGTTCTTC
CDR3aa: CASSPAQTGTSGDNEQFF
v_gene: TRBV18
j_gene: TRBJ2-1
abundance: once
d_gene: TRBD2

CDR3nt: TGTGCCAGCAGTTACTCACCTCCGGAGTCGGGCTACGAGCAGTACTTC
CDR3aa: CASSYSPPESGYEQYF
v_gene: TRBV6-2/TRBV6-3
j_gene: TRBJ2-7
abundance: NA
d_gene: NA

CDR3nt: TGTGCCAGCAGCTTAGGTCCCTTTGGGAGGGCTAATGAGACCCAGTACTTC
CDR3aa: CASSLGPFGRANETQYF
v_gene: TRBV7-9
j_gene: TRBJ2-5
abundance: few
d_gene: TRBD2

CDR3nt: TGTGCCAGCAGCCCCGGACAGGGGGGCGGAAAACTGTTTTTT
CDR3aa: CASSPGQGGGKLFF
v_gene: TRBV4-2
j_gene: TRBJ1-4
abundance: NA
d_gene: TRBD1

CDR3nt: TGTGCCAGCAGGAATCAGGGGCCCATATCACCCCTCCACTTT
CDR3aa: CASRNQGPISPLHF
v_gene: TRBV6-5
j_gene: TRBJ1-6
abundance: once
d_gene: NA

CDR3nt: TGTGCCAGCATGCGATTCATGAACACTGAAGCTTTCTTT
CDR3aa: CASMRFMNTEAFF
v_gene: TRBV5-4
j_gene: TRBJ1-1
abundance: NA
d_gene: NA

CDR3nt: TGTGCCAGCAGCCTACTAGCGAACACCTACGAGCAGTACTTC
CDR3aa: CASSLLANTYEQYF
v_gene: TRBV9
j_gene: TRBJ2-7
abundance: few
d_gene: TRBD2

CDR3nt: TGTGCCACCAGCAGGGAAGGACTAGCGGGGGGATACGAGCAGTACTTC
CDR3aa: CATSREGLAGGYEQYF
v_gene: TRBV15
j_gene: TRBJ2-7
abundance: NA
d_gene: TRBD2

CDR3nt: TGTGCCAGCAGCCCCGGTAGGGGGGGAAACACCATATATTTT
CDR3aa: CASSPGRGGNTIYF
v_gene: TRBV7-9
j_gene: TRBJ1-3
abundance: once
d_gene: NA

CDR3nt: TGTGCCAGCAGCGGCGGACAGGGGGCGTATGGCAATGAGCAGTTCTTC
CDR3aa: CASSGGQGAYGNEQFF
v_gene: TRBV11-3
j_gene: TRBJ2-1
abundance: NA
d_gene: TRBD1

CDR3nt: TGTGCCAGCAGCCAAGTGCGGGTATCAGATACGCAGTATTTT
CDR3aa: CASSQVRVSDTQYF
v_gene: TRBV3-1/TRBV3-2
j_gene: TRBJ2-3
abundance: NA
d_gene: NA

CDR3nt: TGTGCCAGCAGCTTAGCGCGAGAATACGAGCAGTACTTC
CDR3aa: CASSLAREYEQYF
v_gene: TRBV7-8
j_gene: TRBJ2-7
abundance: NA
d_gene: NA

CDR3nt: TGCGCCAGCAGCTTTATCAGGGTCGAAGATACGCAGTATTTT
CDR3aa: CASSFIRVEDTQYF
v_gene: TRBV5-1
j_gene: TRBJ2-3
abundance: NA
d_gene: NA

CDR3nt: TGTGCCAGCAGAACTCCGGGACAGAACTACGAGCAGTACTTC
CDR3aa: CASRTPGQNYEQYF
v_gene: TRBV6-5
j_gene: TRBJ2-7
abundance: NA
d_gene: TRBD1

CDR3nt: TGTGCCAGTAGTGGACGGACTAGCGGGGGGGCCGATACGCAGTATTTT
CDR3aa: CASSGRTSGGADTQYF
v_gene: TRBV19
j_gene: TRBJ2-3
abundance: NA
d_gene: TRBD2

CDR3nt: TGCGCCAGCAGCTTCACAGGGTTGGGTGGCGAGCAGTACTTC
CDR3aa: CASSFTGLGGEQYF
v_gene: TRBV5-1
j_gene: TRBJ2-7
abundance: once
d_gene: NA

CDR3nt: TGCGCCAGCAGCCAAGACAGGGGGTTCTCCTACGAGCAGTACTTC
CDR3aa: CASSQDRGFSYEQYF
v_gene: TRBV4-3
j_gene: TRBJ2-7
abundance: NA
d_gene: TRBD1

CDR3nt: TGTGCCAGCACTGCTCACCGCGGAGGGGAACAAGATGAAAAACTGTTTTTT
CDR3aa: CASTAHRGGEQDEKLFF
v_gene: TRBV28
j_gene: TRBJ1-4
abundance: NA
d_gene: NA

CDR3nt: TGTGCCAGCAGCTTAAGACTAGCGGGGATCAATGAGCAGTTCTTC
CDR3aa: CASSLRLAGINEQFF
v_gene: TRBV5-5
j_gene: TRBJ2-1
abundance: NA
d_gene: TRBD2

CDR3nt: TGCGCCAGCACTACAGGACTATACAATGAGCAGTTCTTC
CDR3aa: CASTTGLYNEQFF
v_gene: TRBV5-1
j_gene: TRBJ2-1
abundance: NA
d_gene: NA

CDR3nt: TGTGCCAGCAGCCAAGATCCCGTCGAGCAGTACTTC
CDR3aa: CASSQDPVEQYF
v_gene: TRBV3-1/TRBV3-2
j_gene: TRBJ2-7
abundance: NA
d_gene: NA

CDR3nt: TGTGCCACCCTGGGCAGGGCGAGGATCACTGAAGCTTTCTTT
CDR3aa: CATLGRARITEAFF
v_gene: TRBV28
j_gene: TRBJ1-1
abundance: NA
d_gene: NA

CDR3nt: TGTGCCAGCAGCCCGACTAGCGGGGGGGCGGGTGAGCAGTTCTTC
CDR3aa: CASSPTSGGAGEQFF
v_gene: TRBV5-4
j_gene: TRBJ2-1
abundance: once
d_gene: TRBD2

CDR3nt: TGTGCCAGTAGTATATATTCTGAAGGGGACAGTTTGAATTCACCCCTCCACTTT
CDR3aa: CASSIYSEGDSLNSPLHF
v_gene: TRBV19
j_gene: TRBJ1-6
abundance: NA
d_gene: TRBD1

CDR3nt: TGTGCCAGTAGTATGCGGACTAGCGGGAGTTCTGAGACCCAGTACTTC
CDR3aa: CASSMRTSGSSETQYF
v_gene: TRBV19
j_gene: TRBJ2-5
abundance: NA
d_gene: TRBD2

CDR3nt: TGTGCCAGCAGTTCCCCAGGCAATGAGCAGTTCTTC
CDR3aa: CASSSPGNEQFF
v_gene: TRBV6-5
j_gene: TRBJ2-1
abundance: NA
d_gene: NA

CDR3nt: TGTGCCAGCAGCTTAGGTTCGTTCGGGGAGGGAAGTGAAAAACTGTTTTTT
CDR3aa: CASSLGSFGEGSEKLFF
v_gene: TRBV7-2
j_gene: TRBJ1-4
abundance: NA
d_gene: NA

CDR3nt: TGTGCCAGCAGCTTATCGAGCCAGACAACCGGGGAGCTGTTTTTT
CDR3aa: CASSLSSQTTGELFF
v_gene: TRBV11-2
j_gene: TRBJ2-2
abundance: NA
d_gene: NA

CDR3nt: TGTGCCATCAGTCCCGGGACTACTCACTACGAGCAGTACTTC
CDR3aa: CAISPGTTHYEQYF
v_gene: TRBV10-3
j_gene: TRBJ2-7
abundance: NA
d_gene: TRBD2

CDR3nt: TGTGCCACCAGCAGCGGAGACACCGGGGAGCTGTTTTTT
CDR3aa: CATSSGDTGELFF
v_gene: TRBV15
j_gene: TRBJ2-2
abundance: NA
d_gene: NA

CDR3nt: TGTGCCAGCAGTCTCTTGGGGGGCTACGAGCAGTACTTC
CDR3aa: CASSLLGGYEQYF
v_gene: TRBV6-5
j_gene: TRBJ2-7
abundance: NA
d_gene: NA

CDR3nt: TGTGCCAGCAGTCCCCAGTCAGGGTTTGCACCCCTCCACTTT
CDR3aa: CASSPQSGFAPLHF
v_gene: TRBV28
j_gene: TRBJ1-6
abundance: NA
d_gene: NA

CDR3nt: TGTGCCACCAGCAGGCGGGGGGGCAGGAATGAGCAGTTCTTC
CDR3aa: CATSRRGGRNEQFF
v_gene: TRBV15
j_gene: TRBJ2-1
abundance: once
d_gene: TRBD2

CDR3nt: TGTGCCAGCAGCTTAGCTCGGGGGACTGGGGCCAACGTCCTGACTTTC
CDR3aa: CASSLARGTGANVLTF
v_gene: TRBV11-1
j_gene: TRBJ2-6
abundance: once
d_gene: NA

CDR3nt: TGTGCCAGCAGACGGGATATGGGCACCGGGGAGCTGTTTTTT
CDR3aa: CASRRDMGTGELFF
v_gene: TRBV6-6
j_gene: TRBJ2-2
abundance: once
d_gene: NA

CDR3nt: TGTGCCTGGGGAAGGGACAGCTACAATCAGCCCCAGCATTTT
CDR3aa: CAWGRDSYNQPQHF
v_gene: TRBV30
j_gene: TRBJ1-5
abundance: once
d_gene: TRBD1

CDR3nt: TGTGCCAGCAGCTTCGACAGGGGTACTGAAGCTTTCTTT
CDR3aa: CASSFDRGTEAFF
v_gene: TRBV5-4
j_gene: TRBJ1-1
abundance: NA
d_gene: TRBD1

CDR3nt: TGTGCCAGCAGCTTTGGACAGCTCACTGAAGCTTTCTTT
CDR3aa: CASSFGQLTEAFF
v_gene: TRBV5-6
j_gene: TRBJ1-1
abundance: NA
d_gene: NA

CDR3nt: TGTGCCAGCAGCAACCCCGGGACAACCTATGGCTACACCTTC
CDR3aa: CASSNPGTTYGYTF
v_gene: TRBV6-2/TRBV6-3
j_gene: TRBJ1-2
abundance: once
d_gene: NA

CDR3nt: TGCGCCAGCAGCCGTTCCTCTAGCGGGGACAATGAGCAGTTCTTC
CDR3aa: CASSRSSSGDNEQFF
v_gene: TRBV5-1
j_gene: TRBJ2-1
abundance: NA
d_gene: TRBD2

CDR3nt: TGTGCTAGTGGTTTGATCGGGGGCAATCAGCCCCAGCATTTT
CDR3aa: CASGLIGGNQPQHF
v_gene: TRBV12-5
j_gene: TRBJ1-5
abundance: NA
d_gene: NA

CDR3nt: TGTGCCAGCAGCCACCTAGTGGGACAGGGGGTATACGAGCAGTACTTC
CDR3aa: CASSHLVGQGVYEQYF
v_gene: TRBV7-9
j_gene: TRBJ2-7
abundance: NA
d_gene: TRBD1

CDR3nt: TGTGCCAGCAGTTCCTGGGCTAGCACAGATACGCAGTATTTT
CDR3aa: CASSSWASTDTQYF
v_gene: TRBV5-6
j_gene: TRBJ2-3
abundance: NA
d_gene: NA

CDR3nt: TGTGCCAGCAGCTTCGGACTAGCGGGAGGGCCGGTGGCGGAGACCCAGTACTTC
CDR3aa: CASSFGLAGGPVAETQYF
v_gene: TRBV11-2
j_gene: TRBJ2-5
abundance: NA
d_gene: TRBD2

CDR3nt: TGTGCCATCAGTGAGTCTAGCGGGGGGAGCACAGATACGCAGTATTTT
CDR3aa: CAISESSGGSTDTQYF
v_gene: TRBV10-3
j_gene: TRBJ2-3
abundance: once
d_gene: TRBD2